This T cell receptor beta chain originates from a study of T cell responses to AZD1222 COVID-19 vaccine (dated by TCRdb to 2020 to 2023). The study in broad terms: A total of approximately 230 trial participants underwent TCR sequencing, of whom some 210 received two doses of AZD1222 and around 26 received two doses of the MenACWY control vaccine. Trial participants were enrolled by age into 18-55, 56-69 and 70-plus year subgroups, with around 140, 26 and 57 TCR-sequenced participants respectively.

In light of the paper, this sample's time point label describes: about 28 days (+/-7) after the second vaccine dose. Because spike-specific TCR depth and breadth did not differ between the two schedules, AZD1222 recipients who got a second dose at roughly 4 weeks were pooled with those who got a second dose at roughly 12 weeks. Vaccinee samples came from UK trials COV001 and COV002, including a single-blind randomized controlled phase 2/3 trial of AZD1222 (ChAdOx1 nCoV-19) in healthy adults. Trial participant PBMC samples were collected at day 0 and day 28 after the second dose for TCRbeta chain sequencing. The CDR3 regions of human TCRbeta chains were analyzed by immunosequencing. For the original study's pipeline: Repertoire TCRs were matched against a reference library of SARS-CoV-2-specific TCRs generated with the MIRA antigen-specificity platform. Breadth meant the fraction of unique TCRs that were SARS-CoV-2-associated, whereas depth meant the fraction of total T cells that were SARS-CoV-2-associated. Using the MIRA data, every spike-specific TCR was mapped to the spike region that the TCR reacted to and assigned to either a CD4 or a CD8 class. Log10-transformed breadth and depth values were compared by one-way ANOVA with Sidak's multiple comparisons tests. TCRdb limited this immuneACCESS table to in-frame rearrangements with V and J called. A share of clones is missing; checked studies link under half to unresolved V genes, and the rest is unexplained. From that table come the V and J calls and clone size; the DNA was used to work out D and trimming. The sample table contains around 150,000 clones; only one count was recorded for 91% of them. The ten largest clones capture 1% to 1.5% of the sample.

What the study reported, not specific to this receptor: Spike-specific TCR breadth and depth rose significantly after two AZD1222 doses compared with day 0 and with MenACWY recipients. Because no day 14 peak-response samples were available, the repertoires could be characterized only after the peak T cell response. Conclusions about previously exposed vaccinees were limited because only a handful of AZD1222 recipients were SARS-CoV-2 seropositive at baseline. Participants were mostly white British, with more females than males. The authors suggested clonal diversity may have been underestimated. In the small 56-69-year group, the increase in depth fell short of significance, most likely because of low power. The vaccine-associated CD4 TCRs covered the entire spike protein, and the dominant responses fell in regions 160-218 and 743-854. Nearly half of unique spike-specific TCRs reportedly recognized epitopes outside regions mutated in the B.1.351 and B.1.1.7 variants.

Cut back by 5 bases and 8 bases, the V and J ends lie 18 bases apart. As encoded in the germline V gene (reference sequence), CDR1 is MNHEY while CDR2 is SMNVEV. Measured from the cysteine to the phenylalanine, the CDR3 is 14 residues long. Only CDR3 DNA remains: 42 bases, in frame from the first base. This clone was counted once. Its recognized antigen is unknown. The sample holds no much larger clone one base away, and base qualities are not on file. The sequencing used peripheral blood, collected 28 days after the second AZD1222 dose. Recombination joined TRBV27 with TRBJ1-2, and TRBD1 may be the D gene, going by 5 matching bases. This clonotype was obtained from an adult who received the AZD1222 COVID-19 vaccine. The base sequence is TGTGCCAGCAGTGGGTTCCGGGACCTTGGCGGCTACACCTTC. It is translated as CASSGFRDLGGYTF.